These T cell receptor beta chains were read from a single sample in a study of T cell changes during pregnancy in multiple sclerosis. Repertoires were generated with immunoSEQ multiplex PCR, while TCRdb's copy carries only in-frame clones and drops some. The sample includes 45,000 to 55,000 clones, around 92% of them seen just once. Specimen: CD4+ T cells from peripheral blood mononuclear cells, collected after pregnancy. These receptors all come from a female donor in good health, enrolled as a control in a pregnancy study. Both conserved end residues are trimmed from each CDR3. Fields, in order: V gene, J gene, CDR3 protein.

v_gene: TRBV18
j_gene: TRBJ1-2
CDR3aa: ASSQGQQGSGYT

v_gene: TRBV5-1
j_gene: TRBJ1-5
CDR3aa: ASSLGLGGNQPQH

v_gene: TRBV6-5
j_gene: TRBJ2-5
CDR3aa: ASSRLAGGETQY

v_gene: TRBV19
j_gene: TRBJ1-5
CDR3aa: ASSIRLNQPQH

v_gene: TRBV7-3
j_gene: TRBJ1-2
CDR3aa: ASSLGGGANYGYT

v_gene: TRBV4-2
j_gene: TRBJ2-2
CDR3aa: ASSQDRRASSNTGELF

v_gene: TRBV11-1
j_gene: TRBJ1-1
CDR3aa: ASSFPGYTEAF

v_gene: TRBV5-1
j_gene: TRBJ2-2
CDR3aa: ASSLEGQGAGELF

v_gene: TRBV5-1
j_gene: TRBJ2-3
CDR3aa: ASSLRGPDTQY

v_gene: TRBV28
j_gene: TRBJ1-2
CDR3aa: AITRGQVYGYT

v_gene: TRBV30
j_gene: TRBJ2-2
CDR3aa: AWSHKGARYTGELF

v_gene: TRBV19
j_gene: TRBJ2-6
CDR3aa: ASSIEGQGDSGANVLT

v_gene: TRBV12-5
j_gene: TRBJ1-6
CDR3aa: ASGPDLSPLH

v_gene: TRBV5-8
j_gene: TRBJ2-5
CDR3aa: ASSLVLRETQY

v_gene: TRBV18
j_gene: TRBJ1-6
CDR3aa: ASSGSYNSPLH